Listed below are T cell receptor beta chains from one sample, sequenced in a study of blood T cells in healthy people across ages. TCRdb analysed the 5' RACE reads with MiXCR anew, one entry per CDR3 protein. The sample carries about 720,000 distinct CDR3 sequences, about a fifth recorded once. Sequencing used blood. The receptors were gathered from a man in his 70s in good health. Each CDR3 is given with its conserved first and last residue. The order of the fields is V gene, J gene, CDR3 protein.

v_gene: TRBV12-3/TRBV12-4; j_gene: TRBJ1-2; CDR3aa: CASSSRTVPSF
v_gene: TRBV12-3/TRBV12-4; j_gene: TRBJ2-3; CDR3aa: CASSSELSTDTQYF
v_gene: TRBV6-1; j_gene: TRBJ1-1; CDR3aa: CASRDLTNTEAFF
v_gene: TRBV12-3/TRBV12-4; j_gene: TRBJ2-5; CDR3aa: CASRNRGGRAETQYF
v_gene: TRBV19; j_gene: TRBJ2-1; CDR3aa: CATSLAGGQYEQFF
v_gene: TRBV7-2; j_gene: TRBJ1-2; CDR3aa: CASSLTDSSNYGYTF
v_gene: TRBV15; j_gene: TRBJ2-1; CDR3aa: CATSRLGLADYNEQFF
v_gene: TRBV5-5; j_gene: TRBJ2-7; CDR3aa: CASSPPGLIYEQYF
v_gene: TRBV29-1; j_gene: TRBJ2-1; CDR3aa: CSTSGSGSYEQFF
v_gene: TRBV6-5; j_gene: TRBJ2-3; CDR3aa: CASVSGSKADTQYF
v_gene: TRBV20-1; j_gene: TRBJ1-6; CDR3aa: CSAYIQGGNSPLHF
v_gene: TRBV4-2; j_gene: TRBJ2-7; CDR3aa: CASSQDAARAYEQYF
v_gene: TRBV7-8; j_gene: TRBJ2-1; CDR3aa: CASSKGLARGDGNEQFF
v_gene: TRBV29-1; j_gene: TRBJ2-3; CDR3aa: CSADGVPGADTQYF
v_gene: TRBV4-3; j_gene: TRBJ1-2; CDR3aa: CASSQAGRGHGYTF
v_gene: TRBV7-3; j_gene: TRBJ1-6; CDR3aa: CASSARQGSPLHF
v_gene: TRBV2; j_gene: TRBJ2-7; CDR3aa: CATSPYLSYEQYF
v_gene: TRBV10-2; j_gene: TRBJ2-3; CDR3aa: CASSRMADTQYF
v_gene: TRBV12-3/TRBV12-4; j_gene: TRBJ1-2; CDR3aa: CASSFPPNYGYTF
v_gene: TRBV29-1; j_gene: TRBJ2-2; CDR3aa: CSVEEGEGSNTGELFF
v_gene: TRBV12-3/TRBV12-4; j_gene: TRBJ2-1; CDR3aa: CASSFRQGREQFF